These 21 T cell receptor beta chains share one sample of origin, sequenced in a study of human T cells and chemical hapten exposure. As the library was built, unique molecular identifiers were attached to individual cDNA molecules. TCRdb reprocessed the reads with MiXCR, giving one entry per CDR3 protein. The sample holds about 120,000 distinct CDR3 sequences, about 7.7% seen once. Unfractionated whole blood yielded the extracted total RNA. Sequenced: whole blood. These TCRs come from a human donor in good health. Some clones in this sample may be carry-over from other donors' samples.

The table lists this clonotype with many counts. This sequence joins TRBV7-8 and TRBJ2-5; D is perhaps TRBD2 (6 bases). Germline loops: CDR1 SGHVS, CDR2 FQNEAQ. This CDR3 contains 13 residues. V lost 4 bases and J lost 1, with 7 bases in between. This CDR3 reads CASSSGLQETQYF. The CDR3 region has the DNA TGTGCCAGCAGCTCGGGACTCCAAGAGACCCAGTACTTC.

J is TRBJ1-6 and V is TRBV27; no clear D. This CDR3 has 14 residues. Trimming stripped 2 bases from V and 2 bases from J, with 4 bases between. The germline gives CDR1 MNHEY, CDR2 SMNVEV (reference sequence). The CDR3 DNA reads as TGTGCCAGCAGTTTAGCCACCTATAATTCACCCCTCCACTTT. Its translation: CASSLATYNSPLHF.

In nucleotides, the CDR3 is TGCGCCAGCAGCTTGGGCGGACAGGGGGCATTAGAGACCCAGTACTTC. Protein: CASSLGGQGALETQYF. V gene TRBV5-1 combines with J gene TRBJ2-5; 11 bases match TRBD1. The J segment lost 4 bases and the V segment lost 0 bases, leaving 5 bases of the junction unmatched. Germline loops: CDR1 SGHRS, CDR2 YFSETQ. The CDR3 is 16 residues long.

CDR3 amino acids: CASSRTGGLNEQFF. Written as DNA, the CDR3 is TGTGCCAGCAGCCGGACAGGGGGTTTGAATGAGCAGTTCTTC. This chain links TRBV2 with TRBJ2-1; 10 bases line up with TRBD1. Germline CDR1 SNHLY, CDR2 FYNNEI. Unmatched junction bases numbered 6, after V lost 6 bases and J lost 7 bases. There are 14 residues in the CDR3.

The rearrangement joins TRBV6-6 to TRBJ2-5, with D possibly being TRBD1 (5 bases). V lost 2 bases to trimming and J lost 2 bases, with 9 bases between them. In germline, CDR1 is MNHNY, CDR2 SVGAGI (reference sequence). The CDR3 is 14 amino acids. The CDR3 DNA follows: TGTGCCAGCAGTTACGGGGCTGTTCAAGAGACCCAGTACTTC. Translating it yields CASSYGAVQETQYF.

This clonotype was found a few times. This rearrangement joins TRBV20-1 to TRBJ2-2; TRBD2 matches at 12 bases. The CDR3 runs to 13 residues. Germline-derived CDR1 and CDR2 are DFQATT and SNEGSKA (reference sequence). CDR3 sequence reads: CSAGLAGTGELFF. In DNA, the CDR3 is TGCAGCGCCGGACTAGCGGGAACCGGGGAGCTGTTTTTT.

The table lists this clonotype with a few counts. This chain's CDR3 is CASSLATAYEQYF. CDR3 bases: TGTGCCAGCAGCTTGGCGACAGCCTACGAGCAGTACTTC. The chain combines TRBV5-5 with TRBJ2-7; D might be TRBD1 (5 bases). Per the germline V gene, CDR1 is SGHKS and CDR2 is YYEKEE (reference sequence). The CDR3 is 13 residues long. V dropped 0 bases and J dropped 2 bases, with 6 bases sitting between them.

At least ten counts were recorded for this clonotype. The rearrangement uses TRBV15 and TRBJ2-3; 11 bases align to TRBD2. In germline, CDR1 is LNHNV, CDR2 YYDKDF (reference sequence). The CDR3 runs 18 residues. J was trimmed by 0 bases and V by 0 bases; bases with no gene match: 5. CDR3 in amino acids: CATSRELAGGPSTDTQYF. CDR3 bases: TGTGCCACCAGCAGAGAGCTAGCGGGAGGCCCTAGCACAGATACGCAGTATTTT. Based on the CDR3 plus reference TRBV15 and TRBJ2-3, the full variable domain is DAMVIQNPRYQVTQFGKPVTLSCSQTLNHNVMYWYQQKSSQAPKLLFHYYDKDFNNEADTPDNFQSRRPNTSFCFLDIRSPGLGDTAMYLCATSRELAGGPSTDTQYFGPGTRLTVL.

This clonotype was observed many times. The V and J genes are TRBV9 and TRBJ1-6, with no clear D. Between the trimmed V and J ends, which lost 3 bases and 7 bases, there was a span of 11 bases. There are 14 residues in the CDR3. In germline, CDR1 is SGDLS, CDR2 YYNGEE. CDR3 sequence (DNA): TGTGCCAGCAGCGCAAGCGCCAGGAATTCACCCCTCCACTTT. This sequence encodes CASSASARNSPLHF.

The sample holds many counts of this clonotype. The chain employs TRBV12-3 or TRBV12-4 and TRBJ1-2, with 8 positions matching TRBD1. The V segment lost 5 bases and the J segment 5 bases; nucleotides outside the gene matches: 13. This CDR3 region has 16 residues. The CDR3 bases are TGTGCCAGCAGTCCCCAGAGGACAGGGAGGGGGTATGGCTACACCTTC. As protein: CASSPQRTGRGYGYTF.

V usage is TRBV9 and J usage is TRBJ2-7; perhaps TRBD2 as D (6 bases). Germline CDR1 is SGDLS and CDR2 is YYNGEE. The V end lost 2 bases, the J end lost 4 bases, and 16 bases lay between the germline ends. CDR3 length: 15 amino acids. The CDR3 nucleotides are TGTGCCAGCAGCGTGGGGTCGGGTAGCGGTTACGAGCAGTACTTC. This encodes CASSVGSGSGYEQYF.

This clonotype appeared many times. The chain is built from TRBV12-3 or TRBV12-4 and TRBJ1-1; 7 bases agree with TRBD1. V trimming: 6 bases; J trimming: 1 base; junction bases outside the gene matches: 8. The CDR3 consists of 15 residues. The CDR3 region is CASSPGQSGNTEAFF. CDR3 nucleotides: TGTGCCAGCAGCCCGGGACAGTCGGGGAACACTGAAGCTTTCTTT.

This clonotype was detected only a few times. This rearrangement joins TRBV28 to TRBJ2-6; the D is unclear. Per germline, CDR1 MDHEN and CDR2 SYDVKM. With 5 bases removed from V and 0 bases from J, the gap between germline ends came to 11 bases. The CDR3 runs 16 residues. In nucleotides, the CDR3 is TGTGCCAGCAGTGCTCCCCCGAACTCTGGGGCCAACGTCCTGACTTTC. It codes for CASSAPPNSGANVLTF.

V and J are TRBV19 and TRBJ2-2; D is undetermined. Germline assignment: CDR1 LNHDA and CDR2 SQIVND (reference sequence). Deletions cut 1 base from V and 0 bases from J, with 9 bases between. The CDR3 spans 16 residues. CDR3 DNA: TGTGCCAGTAGTATAGTTTGGGCGACGAACACCGGGGAGCTGTTTTTT. Encoded protein: CASSIVWATNTGELFF.

This clonotype was detected ten times or more. This chain connects TRBV18 to TRBJ2-3, with D unresolved. Germline assignment: CDR1 KGHSH and CDR2 LQKENI. The germline V and J ends were trimmed by 0 bases and 5 bases, with 6 bases remaining between them. This CDR3 has 13 residues. The CDR3 DNA follows: TGTGCCAGCTCACCACCATCGGTAGATACGCAGTATTTT. Its translation: CASSPPSVDTQYF.

This sequence joins TRBV6-2 or TRBV6-3 and TRBJ1-5; perhaps TRBD1 as D (6 bases). Germline V gene lookup returns CDR1 MNHEY and CDR2 SVGEGT. The CDR3 loop spans 14 amino acids. V was trimmed by 2 bases and J by 6 bases, leaving 11 bases between them. CDR3: CASSYVGAVQPQHF. CDR3 nucleotide sequence: TGTGCCAGCAGTTACGTGGGGGCTGTTCAGCCCCAGCATTTT.

The chain is built from TRBV19 and TRBJ2-2, with a possible D match to TRBD2 (6 bases). Trimming took off 4 bases at V and 5 bases at J, with 14 bases between the two ends. The CDR3 has 15 residues. CDR1 and CDR2 from the germline V gene are LNHDA and SQIVND (reference sequence). The CDR3 region has the DNA TGTGCCAGTAGTACCTCACTCAGCGGGACCGGGGAGCTGTTTTTT. Its translation: CASSTSLSGTGELFF.

This clonotype has a count of ten or more. The rearrangement uses TRBV20-1 and TRBJ2-1; no clear D gene. The germline V and J ends were trimmed by 2 bases and 0 bases, with 8 bases remaining between them. Germline V gene sequence: CDR1 DFQATT, CDR2 SNEGSKA (reference sequence). This CDR3 comprises 14 residues. The CDR3 loop is CSARREGSYNEQFF. DNA for the CDR3: TGCAGTGCTAGACGCGAAGGCTCCTACAATGAGCAGTTCTTC.

There are many counts of this clonotype. The chain couples TRBV24-1 to TRBJ2-3; D gene unclear. The CDR3 is 11 residues long. CDR1 and CDR2 from the germline V gene are KGHDR and SFDVKD. The V gene lost 3 bases and the J gene lost 7 bases, with 4 bases spanning the gap. CDR3 bases: TGTGCCACCAGTGATCCCCATACGCAGTATTTT. Its protein product is CATSDPHTQYF.

This sequence joins TRBV27 and TRBJ1-5, with TRBD1 matching over 8 bases. The CDR3 has 16 amino acids. The V gene end was trimmed by 6 bases and the J gene end by 2 bases; junction bases not matched to a gene: 9. Germline CDR1 MNHEY, CDR2 SMNVEV (reference sequence). The CDR3 DNA is TGTGCCAGCAGCCCGCAGGGGGCCGTGGGCAATCAGCCCCAGCATTTT. It encodes CASSPQGAVGNQPQHF.

V gene TRBV11-2 combines with J gene TRBJ2-1, with TRBD2 as a possible D gene (6 bases). V shed 7 bases and J shed 9 bases, with 25 bases lying between them. The CDR3 consists of 16 residues. From germline, CDR1 is SGHAT and CDR2 FQNNGV. The DNA of the CDR3 is TGTGCCAGCATTCGATTGTCATGGGTTTGGCGGGGTGAGCAGTTCTTC. This encodes CASIRLSWVWRGEQFF.